This TCR beta chain was identified during a study of blood T cell repertoires in COVID-19. The overall study: Acute and convalescent COVID-19 specimens originated in the United States, Italy and Spain. From T cells, B-cell-depleted T cells, or PBMCs came the material, which was cDNA or gDNA.

TCRdb's table, derived via immunoSEQ multiplex PCR, lists solely in-frame clones and lacks some. The repertoire includes approximately 270,000 clones, around 90% of them detected once, and approximately 3% sits in the top ten. The CDR3 is 15 amino acids. The germline V gene encodes CDR1 MGHRA and CDR2 YSYEKL. V was shortened by 4 bases and J by 6 bases, with 15 bases between the two germline ends. Participant ages covered about 18 to 89 years across 25 or so US areas. A COVID-19 case had been met by exposed participants during the 2 weeks before study entry. The clonotype originates from a middle-aged man who had been exposed to COVID-19. The specimen sequenced was PBMCs or T cells enriched from blood (not recorded which). V gene TRBV4-1 combines with J gene TRBJ2-2, with D perhaps TRBD1 (6 bases). The DNA for the CDR3 is TGCGCCAGCAGCCTGATGACAGGCCGGGCCGGGGAGCTGTTTTTT. Translating it yields CASSLMTGRAGELFF.